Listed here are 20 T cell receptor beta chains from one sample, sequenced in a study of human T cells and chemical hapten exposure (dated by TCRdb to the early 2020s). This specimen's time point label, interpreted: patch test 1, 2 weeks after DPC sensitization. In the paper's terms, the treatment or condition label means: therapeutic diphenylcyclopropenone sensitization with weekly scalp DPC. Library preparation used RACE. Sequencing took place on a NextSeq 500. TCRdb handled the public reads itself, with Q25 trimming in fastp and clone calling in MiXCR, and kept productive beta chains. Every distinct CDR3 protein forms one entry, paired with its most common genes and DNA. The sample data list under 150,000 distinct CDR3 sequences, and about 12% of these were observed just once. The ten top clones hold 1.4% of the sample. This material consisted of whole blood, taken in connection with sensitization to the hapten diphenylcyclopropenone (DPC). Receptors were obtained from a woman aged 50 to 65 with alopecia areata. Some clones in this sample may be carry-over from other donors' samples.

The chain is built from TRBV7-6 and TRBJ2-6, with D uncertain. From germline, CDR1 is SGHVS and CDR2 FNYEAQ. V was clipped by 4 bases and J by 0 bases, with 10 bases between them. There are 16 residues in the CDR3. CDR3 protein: CASSSSGYSGANVLTF. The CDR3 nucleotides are TGTGCCAGCAGCTCCTCAGGATACTCTGGGGCCAACGTCCTGACTTTC.

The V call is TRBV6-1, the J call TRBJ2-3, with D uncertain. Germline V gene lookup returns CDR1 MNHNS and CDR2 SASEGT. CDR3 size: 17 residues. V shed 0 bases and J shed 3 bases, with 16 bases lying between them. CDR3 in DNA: TGTGCCAGCAGTGAAGCGCTCACTTCTCCACGGACAGATACGCAGTATTTT. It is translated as CASSEALTSPRTDTQYF.

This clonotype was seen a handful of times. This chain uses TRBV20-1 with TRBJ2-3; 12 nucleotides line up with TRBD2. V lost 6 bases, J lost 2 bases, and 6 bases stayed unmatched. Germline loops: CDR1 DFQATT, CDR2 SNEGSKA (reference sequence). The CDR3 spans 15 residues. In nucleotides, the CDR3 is TGCAGTGCCCAAGGACTAGCGGGGACCACAGATACGCAGTATTTT. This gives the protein CSAQGLAGTTDTQYF.

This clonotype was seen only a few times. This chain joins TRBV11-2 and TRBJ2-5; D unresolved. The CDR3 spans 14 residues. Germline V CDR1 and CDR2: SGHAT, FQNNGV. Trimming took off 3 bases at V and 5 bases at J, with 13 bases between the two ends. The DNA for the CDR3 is TGTGCCAGCAGCTTCAAAGGCCCCCGGGAGACCCAGTACTTC. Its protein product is CASSFKGPRETQYF.

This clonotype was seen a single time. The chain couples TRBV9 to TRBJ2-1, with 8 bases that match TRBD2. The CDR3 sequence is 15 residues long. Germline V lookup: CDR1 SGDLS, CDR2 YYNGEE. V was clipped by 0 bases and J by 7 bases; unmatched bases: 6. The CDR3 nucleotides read TGTGCCAGCAGCGTAGAAGCGGGAGTTAGGAATGAGCAGTTCTTC. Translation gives CASSVEAGVRNEQFF.

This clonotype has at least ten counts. In DNA, the CDR3 is TGTGCCAGCAGTGAGCTAGGCAACCTTAGAACTGAAGCTTTCTTT. Translation gives CASSELGNLRTEAFF. The chain recombines TRBV6-4 with TRBJ1-1; D call uncertain. Trimming took 3 bases from V and 5 from J, leaving 16 bases between them. CDR1 and CDR2 (germline): MRHNA, SNTAGT. The CDR3 is made up of 15 amino acids.

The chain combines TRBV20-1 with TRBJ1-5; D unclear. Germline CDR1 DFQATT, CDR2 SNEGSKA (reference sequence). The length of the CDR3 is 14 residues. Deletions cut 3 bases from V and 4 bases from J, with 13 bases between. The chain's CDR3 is CSARLGPLNQPQHF. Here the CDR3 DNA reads TGCAGTGCTAGGTTGGGTCCTCTAAATCAGCCCCAGCATTTT.

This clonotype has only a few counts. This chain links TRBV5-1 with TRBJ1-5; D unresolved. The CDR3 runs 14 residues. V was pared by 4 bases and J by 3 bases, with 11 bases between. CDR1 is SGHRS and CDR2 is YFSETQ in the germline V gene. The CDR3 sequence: CASSLSSPNQPQHF. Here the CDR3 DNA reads TGCGCCAGCAGCCTGTCGTCCCCCAATCAGCCCCAGCATTTT.

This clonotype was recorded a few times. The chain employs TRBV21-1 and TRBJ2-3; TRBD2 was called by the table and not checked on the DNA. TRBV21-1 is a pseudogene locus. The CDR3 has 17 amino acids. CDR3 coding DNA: TGTGCCAGCAGCAGGGGGGGAGGGCCCCGTTTCACAGATACGCAGTATTTT. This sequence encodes CASSRGGGPRFTDTQYF.

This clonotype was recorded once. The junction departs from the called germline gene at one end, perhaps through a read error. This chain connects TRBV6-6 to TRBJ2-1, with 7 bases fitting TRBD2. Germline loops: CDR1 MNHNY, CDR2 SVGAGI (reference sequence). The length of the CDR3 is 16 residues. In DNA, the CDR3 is TGTGCCGGCAGTTACTCGTCCAGCGGGACGAGGAATGAGCAGTTCTTC. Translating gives CAGSYSSSGTRNEQFF.

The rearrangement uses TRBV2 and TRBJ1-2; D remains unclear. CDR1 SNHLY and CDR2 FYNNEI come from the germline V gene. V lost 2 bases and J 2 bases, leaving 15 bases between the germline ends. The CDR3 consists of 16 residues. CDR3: CASSERNSRSNYGYTF. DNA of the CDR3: TGTGCCAGCAGTGAAAGGAACTCTAGGAGCAACTATGGCTACACCTTC.

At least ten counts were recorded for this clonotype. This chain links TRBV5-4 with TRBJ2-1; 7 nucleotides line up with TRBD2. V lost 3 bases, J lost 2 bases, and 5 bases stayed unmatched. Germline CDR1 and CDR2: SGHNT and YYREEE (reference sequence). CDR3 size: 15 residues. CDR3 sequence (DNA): TGTGCCAGCAGCTCCGCTAGCGGTCCCTACAATGAGCAGTTCTTC. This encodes CASSSASGPYNEQFF. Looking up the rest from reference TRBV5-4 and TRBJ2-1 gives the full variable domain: ETGVTQSPTHLIKTRGQQVTLRCSSQSGHNTVSWYQQALGQGPQFIFQYYREEENGRGNFPPRFSGLQFPNYSSELNVNALELDDSALYLCASSSASGPYNEQFFGPGTRLTVL.

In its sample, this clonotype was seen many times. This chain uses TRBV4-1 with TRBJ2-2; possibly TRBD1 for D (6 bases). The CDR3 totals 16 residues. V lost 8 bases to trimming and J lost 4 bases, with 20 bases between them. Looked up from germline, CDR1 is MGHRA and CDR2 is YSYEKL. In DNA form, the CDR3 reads TGCGCCAGCGAAGCCACAGGGACCGCGGTCACCGGGGAGCTGTTTTTT. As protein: CASEATGTAVTGELFF.

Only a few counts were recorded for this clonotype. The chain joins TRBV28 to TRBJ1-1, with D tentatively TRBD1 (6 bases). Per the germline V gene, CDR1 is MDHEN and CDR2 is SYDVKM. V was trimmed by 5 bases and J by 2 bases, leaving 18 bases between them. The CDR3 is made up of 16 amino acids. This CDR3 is CASSTRRGLLNTEAFF. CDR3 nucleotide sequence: TGTGCCAGCAGTACGCGTCGGGGGCTACTCAACACTGAAGCTTTCTTT.

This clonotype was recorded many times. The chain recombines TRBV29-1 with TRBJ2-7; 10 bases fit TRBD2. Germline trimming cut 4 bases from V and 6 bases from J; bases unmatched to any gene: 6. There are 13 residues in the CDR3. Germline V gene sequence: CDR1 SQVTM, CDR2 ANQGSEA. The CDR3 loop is CSVGESGRAEQYF. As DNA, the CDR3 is TGCAGCGTTGGGGAAAGCGGGAGGGCCGAGCAGTACTTC.

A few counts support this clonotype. As DNA, the CDR3 is TGTGCCACCAGTGGCCAGGGGAATCAGCCCCAGCATTTT. It codes for CATSGQGNQPQHF. The V gene is TRBV24-1, the J gene TRBJ1-5; TRBD1 might be the D (6 bases). Germline loops: CDR1 KGHDR, CDR2 SFDVKD. This CDR3 is built from 13 residues. With 5 bases removed from V and 4 bases from J, the gap between germline ends came to 8 bases.

CDR3 DNA sequence: TGTGCCAGCAGCTTAGAAGGGCCAACCAACGTCCTGACTTTC. Amino acid sequence: CASSLEGPTNVLTF. This chain connects TRBV7-9 to TRBJ2-6; D is uncertain. This CDR3 contains 14 residues. Trimming removed 1 base at V and 8 bases at J, with 9 bases between. From germline, CDR1 is SEHNR and CDR2 FQNEAQ (reference sequence).

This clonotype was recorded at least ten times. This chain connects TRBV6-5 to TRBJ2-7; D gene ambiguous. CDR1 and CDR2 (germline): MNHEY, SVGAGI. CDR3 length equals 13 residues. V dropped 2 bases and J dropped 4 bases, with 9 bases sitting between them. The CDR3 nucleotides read TGTGCCAGCAGTTACGGGGTAGGGTACGAGCAGTACTTC. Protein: CASSYGVGYEQYF.

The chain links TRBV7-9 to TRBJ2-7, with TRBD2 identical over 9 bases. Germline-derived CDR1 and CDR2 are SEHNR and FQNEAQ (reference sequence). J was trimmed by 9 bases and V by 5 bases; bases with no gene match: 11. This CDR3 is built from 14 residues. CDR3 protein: CASSPLSGSGMQYF. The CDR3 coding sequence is TGTGCCAGCAGCCCGCTTAGCGGGAGCGGGATGCAGTACTTC. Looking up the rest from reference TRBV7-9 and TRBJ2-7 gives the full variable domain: DTGVSQNPRHKITKRGQNVTFRCDPISEHNRLYWYRQTLGQGPEFLTYFQNEAQLEKSRLLSDRFSAERPKGSFSTLEIQRTEQGDSAMYLCASSPLSGSGMQYFGPGTRLTVT.

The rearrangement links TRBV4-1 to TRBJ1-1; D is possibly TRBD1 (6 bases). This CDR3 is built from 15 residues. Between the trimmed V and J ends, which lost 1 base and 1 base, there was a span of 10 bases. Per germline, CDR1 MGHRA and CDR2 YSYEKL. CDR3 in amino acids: CASSQVLTGNTEAFF. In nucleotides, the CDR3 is TGCGCCAGCAGCCAAGTCCTGACAGGGAACACTGAAGCTTTCTTT.